Described below is a single TCR beta chain sequence and its context. The sample originates from a study of blood T cell repertoires in COVID-19. Study overall: COVID-19 samples, acute and convalescent, were from the United States, Italy and Spain. Nucleic acid was either cDNA or gDNA, and it came from T cells, B-cell-depleted T cells, or PBMCs.

Using immunoSEQ multiplex PCR, the repertoire was profiled, and TCRdb retains in-frame clones only, with some absent. The sample shows fewer than 200,000 clones, about 88% of them seen only once. This CDR3 is built from 12 residues. The germline V gene has CDR1 SGDLS and CDR2 YYNGEE. Trimming stripped 3 bases from V and 9 bases from J, with 12 bases between. The sequence was obtained from a man aged 40-49 years with active or convalescent COVID-19. This chain joins TRBV9 and TRBJ2-5; unclear D gene. Sequencing was carried out using peripheral blood. CDR3: CASSGPGLAQYF. DNA for the CDR3: TGTGCCAGCAGCGGGCCAGGTTTAGCCCAGTACTTC. The variable domain in full, completed from reference TRBV9 and TRBJ2-5, reads DSGVTQTPKHLITATGQRVTLRCSPRSGDLSVYWYQQSLDQGLQFLIQYYNGEERAKGNILERFSAQQFPDLHSELNLSSLELGDSALYFCASSGPGLAQYFGPGTRLLVL.